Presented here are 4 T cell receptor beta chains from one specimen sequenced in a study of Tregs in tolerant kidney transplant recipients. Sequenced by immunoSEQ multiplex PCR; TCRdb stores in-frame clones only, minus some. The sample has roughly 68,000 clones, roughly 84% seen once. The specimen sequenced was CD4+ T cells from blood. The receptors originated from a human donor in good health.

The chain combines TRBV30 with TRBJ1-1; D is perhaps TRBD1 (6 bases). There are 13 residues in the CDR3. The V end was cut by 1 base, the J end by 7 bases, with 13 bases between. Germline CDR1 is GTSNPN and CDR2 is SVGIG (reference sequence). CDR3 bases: TGTGCCTGGAGTGGGGTCAGAGGGGGTGAAGCTTTCTTT. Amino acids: CAWSGVRGGEAFF.

CDR3 DNA: TGTGCCAGCAGCTTAAGTTGGGAAGAGACCCAGTACTTC. Amino acids: CASSLSWEETQYF. The chain carries TRBV7-3 and TRBJ2-5; D is unresolved. Germline lookup yields CDR1 SGHTA and CDR2 FQGTGA. The CDR3 runs 13 residues. Trimming left V 1 base short and J 3 bases short, with 6 bases between.

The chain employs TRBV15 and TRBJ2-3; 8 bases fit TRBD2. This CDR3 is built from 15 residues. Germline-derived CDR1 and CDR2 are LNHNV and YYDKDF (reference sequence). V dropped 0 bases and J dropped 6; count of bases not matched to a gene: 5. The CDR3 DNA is TGTGCCACCAGCAGAGAGAGCGGGAGTGGGGATACGCAGTATTTT. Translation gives CATSRESGSGDTQYF.

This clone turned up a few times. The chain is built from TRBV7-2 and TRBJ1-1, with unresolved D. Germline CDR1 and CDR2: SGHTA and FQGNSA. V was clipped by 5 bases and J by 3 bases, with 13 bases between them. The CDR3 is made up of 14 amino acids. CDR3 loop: CASSAYVGDTEAFF. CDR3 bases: TGTGCCAGCAGCGCCTATGTCGGGGACACTGAAGCTTTCTTT.